This T cell receptor beta chain was sequenced during a study of identical twins. Of note for this clonotype: Antigen unknown.

A universal primer site arose from template switching, and cDNA bore unique molecular identifiers. In TCRdb, the 5' RACE reads were re-called with MiXCR into one record per CDR3 protein. The data show around 490,000 distinct CDR3 sequences, with around 22% seen just once and around 0.47% held by the top ten. Study-wide results and caveats: High-abundance cord blood beta clonotypes had fewer insertions; memory repertoires showed none. Weaker excess twin sharing was seen among beta out-of-frame sequences.

Trimming left V 7 bases short and J 5 bases short, with 7 bases between. The length of the CDR3 is 10 residues. Germline CDR1 is SQVTM and CDR2 is ANQGSEA. The sample was also linked to a second study, of yellow fever vaccine responses in identical twins.

V and J are TRBV29-1 and TRBJ2-3; D is undetermined. The TCR sequence derives from a woman between 18 and 29 years old in good health. Material: CD4+ T cells sorted from blood. DNA of the CDR3: TGCAGCGCTGGGGTAGATACGCAGTATTTT. Its protein product is CSAGVDTQYF.